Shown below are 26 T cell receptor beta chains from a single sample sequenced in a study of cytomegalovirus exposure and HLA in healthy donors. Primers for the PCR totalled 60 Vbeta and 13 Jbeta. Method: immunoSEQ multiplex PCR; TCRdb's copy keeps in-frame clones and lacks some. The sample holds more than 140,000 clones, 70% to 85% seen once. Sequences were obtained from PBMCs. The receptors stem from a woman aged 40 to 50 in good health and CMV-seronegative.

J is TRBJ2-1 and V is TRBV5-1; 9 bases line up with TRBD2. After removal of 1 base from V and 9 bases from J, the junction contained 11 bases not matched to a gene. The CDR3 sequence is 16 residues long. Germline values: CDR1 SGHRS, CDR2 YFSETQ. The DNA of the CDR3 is TGCGCCAGCAGCTTGCTCTCTGGCGGGAGGGCGTTTGAGCAGTTCTTC. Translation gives CASSLLSGGRAFEQFF.

The CDR3 spells CASSLVGQRMPWYTEAFF. The CDR3 nucleotides read TGTGCCAGCAGCTTAGTGGGACAGAGAATGCCTTGGTACACTGAAGCTTTCTTT. This chain joins TRBV7-8 and TRBJ1-1; 7 nucleotides agree with TRBD1. The CDR3 runs to 18 residues. CDR1 is SGHVS and CDR2 is FQNEAQ in the germline V gene. V gave up 1 base and J gave up 3 bases; unmatched junction bases: 14.

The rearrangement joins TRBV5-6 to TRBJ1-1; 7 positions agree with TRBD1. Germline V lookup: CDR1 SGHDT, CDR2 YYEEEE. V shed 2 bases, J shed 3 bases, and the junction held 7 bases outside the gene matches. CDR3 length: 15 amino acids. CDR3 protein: CASSFFRTGDTEAFF. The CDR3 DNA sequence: TGTGCCAGCAGCTTTTTCCGGACAGGTGACACTGAAGCTTTCTTT. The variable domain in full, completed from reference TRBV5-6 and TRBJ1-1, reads DAGVTQSPTHLIKTRGQQVTLRCSPKSGHDTVSWYQQALGQGPQFIFQYYEEEERQRGNFPDRFSGHQFPNYSSELNVNALLLGDSALYLCASSFFRTGDTEAFFGQGTRLTVV.

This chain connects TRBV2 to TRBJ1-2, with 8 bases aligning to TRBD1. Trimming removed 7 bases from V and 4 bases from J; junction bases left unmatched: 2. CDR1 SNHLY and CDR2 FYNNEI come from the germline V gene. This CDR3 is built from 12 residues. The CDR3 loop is CASTGTGYGYTF. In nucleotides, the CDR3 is TGTGCCAGCACTGGGACAGGCTATGGCTACACCTTC.

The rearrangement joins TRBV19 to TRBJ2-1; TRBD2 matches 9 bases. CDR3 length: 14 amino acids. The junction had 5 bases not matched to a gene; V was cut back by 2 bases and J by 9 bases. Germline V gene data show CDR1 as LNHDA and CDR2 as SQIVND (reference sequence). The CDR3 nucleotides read TGTGCCAGTAGTATACGGACTAGCGTCGGTGAGCAGTTCTTC. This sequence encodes CASSIRTSVGEQFF.

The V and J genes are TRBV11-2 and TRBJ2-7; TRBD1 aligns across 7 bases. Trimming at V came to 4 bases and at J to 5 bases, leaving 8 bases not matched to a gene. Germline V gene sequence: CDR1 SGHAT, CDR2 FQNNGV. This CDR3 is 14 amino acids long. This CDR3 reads CASSYWTGPNEQYF. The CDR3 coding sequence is TGTGCCAGCAGCTATTGGACAGGTCCCAACGAGCAGTACTTC.

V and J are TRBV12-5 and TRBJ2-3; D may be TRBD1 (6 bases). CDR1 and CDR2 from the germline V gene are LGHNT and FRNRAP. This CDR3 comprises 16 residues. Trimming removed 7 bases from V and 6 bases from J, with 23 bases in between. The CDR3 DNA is TGTGCTAGTGCTGTCATGGGGGCTGAGGATAAGGATACGCAGTATTTT. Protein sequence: CASAVMGAEDKDTQYF.

CDR3 sequence reads: CASRAVDTRYEQYF. CDR3 DNA: TGTGCCAGCAGGGCCGTAGACACTAGGTACGAGCAGTACTTC. V gene TRBV6-5 combines with J gene TRBJ2-7; tentatively, D is TRBD2 (5 bases). Trimming stripped 6 bases from V and 4 bases from J, with 16 bases between. The CDR3 has 14 amino acids. CDR1 MNHEY and CDR2 SVGAGI come from the germline V gene.

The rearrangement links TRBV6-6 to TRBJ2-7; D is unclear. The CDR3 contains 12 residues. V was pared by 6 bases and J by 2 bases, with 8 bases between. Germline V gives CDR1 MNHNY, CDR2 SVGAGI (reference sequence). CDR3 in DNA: TGTGCCAGCAGCCCCCTCCCCTACGAGCAGTACTTC. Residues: CASSPLPYEQYF.

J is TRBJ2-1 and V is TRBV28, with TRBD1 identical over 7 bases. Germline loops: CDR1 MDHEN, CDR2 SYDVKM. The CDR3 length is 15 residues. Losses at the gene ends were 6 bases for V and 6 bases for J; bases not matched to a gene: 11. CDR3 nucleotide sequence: TGTGCCAGCAGGGTACAGGGGAAAATAGGCAATGAGCAGTTCTTC. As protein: CASRVQGKIGNEQFF.

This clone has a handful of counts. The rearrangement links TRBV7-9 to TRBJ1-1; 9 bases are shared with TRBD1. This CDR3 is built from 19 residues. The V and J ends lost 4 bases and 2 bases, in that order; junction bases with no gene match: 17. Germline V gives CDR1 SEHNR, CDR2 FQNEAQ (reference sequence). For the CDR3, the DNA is TGTGCCAGCAGCTCCACGCCGGGAAGACAGGGGGGTGGCAACACTGAAGCTTTCTTT. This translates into CASSSTPGRQGGGNTEAFF.

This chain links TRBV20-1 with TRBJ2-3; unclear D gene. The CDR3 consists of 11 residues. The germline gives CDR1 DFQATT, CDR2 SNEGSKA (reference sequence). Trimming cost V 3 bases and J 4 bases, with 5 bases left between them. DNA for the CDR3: TGCAGTGCTAGCCAGGCAGATACGCAGTATTTT. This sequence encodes CSASQADTQYF.

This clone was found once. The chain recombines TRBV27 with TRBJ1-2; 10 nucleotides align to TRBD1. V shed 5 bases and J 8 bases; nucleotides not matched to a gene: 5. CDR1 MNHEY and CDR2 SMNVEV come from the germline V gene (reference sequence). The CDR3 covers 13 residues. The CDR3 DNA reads TGTGCCAGCAGTGCAGACAGGGGGCGAGGCTACACCTTC. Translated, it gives CASSADRGRGYTF.

The DNA for the CDR3 is TGTGCCAGCCGGACTAGCGGCTTCTACGAGCAGTACTTC. Translating it yields CASRTSGFYEQYF. V is TRBV11-2 and J is TRBJ2-7; 10 nucleotides align to TRBD2. V lost 8 bases and J lost 3; bases outside the gene matches: 4. The CDR3 spans 13 residues. CDR1 and CDR2 (germline): SGHAT, FQNNGV.

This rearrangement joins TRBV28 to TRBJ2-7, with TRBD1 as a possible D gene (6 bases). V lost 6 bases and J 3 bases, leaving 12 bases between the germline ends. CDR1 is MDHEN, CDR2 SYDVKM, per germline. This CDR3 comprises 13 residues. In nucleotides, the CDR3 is TGTGCCAGCAGAGTAGACAGGAACTACGAGCAGTACTTC. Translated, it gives CASRVDRNYEQYF.

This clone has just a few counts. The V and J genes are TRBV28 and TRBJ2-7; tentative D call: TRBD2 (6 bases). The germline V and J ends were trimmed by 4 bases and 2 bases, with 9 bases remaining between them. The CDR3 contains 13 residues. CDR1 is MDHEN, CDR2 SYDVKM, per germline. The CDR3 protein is CASSWREAYEQYF. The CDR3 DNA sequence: TGTGCCAGCAGTTGGAGGGAAGCCTACGAGCAGTACTTC.

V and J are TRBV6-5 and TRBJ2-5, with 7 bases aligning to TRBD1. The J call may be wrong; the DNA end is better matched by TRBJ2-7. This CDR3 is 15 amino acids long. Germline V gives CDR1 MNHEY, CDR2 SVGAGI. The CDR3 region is CASSYRRQGNYEQYF. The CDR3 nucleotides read TGTGCCAGCAGTTACCGAAGACAGGGTAACTACGAGCAGTACTTC.

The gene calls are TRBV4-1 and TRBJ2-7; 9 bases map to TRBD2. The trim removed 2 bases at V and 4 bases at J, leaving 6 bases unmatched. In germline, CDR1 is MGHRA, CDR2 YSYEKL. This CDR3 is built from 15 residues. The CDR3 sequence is CASSQRAGGGYEQYF. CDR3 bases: TGCGCCAGCAGCCAACGAGCGGGAGGAGGGTACGAGCAGTACTTC.

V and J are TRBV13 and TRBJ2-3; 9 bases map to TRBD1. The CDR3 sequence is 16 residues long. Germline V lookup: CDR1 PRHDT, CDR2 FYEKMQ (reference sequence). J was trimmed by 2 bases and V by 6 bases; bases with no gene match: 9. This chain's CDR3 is CASRNPDRGYTDTQYF. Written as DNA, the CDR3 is TGTGCCAGCAGGAATCCGGACAGGGGCTACACAGATACGCAGTATTTT.

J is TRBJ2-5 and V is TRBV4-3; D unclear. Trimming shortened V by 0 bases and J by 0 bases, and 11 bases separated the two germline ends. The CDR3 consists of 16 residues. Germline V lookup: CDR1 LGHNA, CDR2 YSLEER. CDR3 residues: CASSQDWKAYQETQYF. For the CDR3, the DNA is TGCGCCAGCAGCCAAGATTGGAAAGCGTACCAAGAGACCCAGTACTTC.

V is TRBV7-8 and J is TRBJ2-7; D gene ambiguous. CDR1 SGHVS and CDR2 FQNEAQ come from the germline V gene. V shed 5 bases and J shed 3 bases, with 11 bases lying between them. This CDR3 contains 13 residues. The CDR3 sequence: CASSQKTYYEQYF. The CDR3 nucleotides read TGTGCCAGCAGCCAAAAGACTTACTACGAGCAGTACTTC.

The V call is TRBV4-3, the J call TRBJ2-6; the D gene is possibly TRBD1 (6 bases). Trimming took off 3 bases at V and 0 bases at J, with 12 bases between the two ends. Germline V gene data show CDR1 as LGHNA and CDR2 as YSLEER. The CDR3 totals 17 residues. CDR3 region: CASSHNTGISGANVLTF. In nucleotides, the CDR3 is TGCGCCAGCAGCCACAACACAGGGATCTCTGGGGCCAACGTCCTGACTTTC.

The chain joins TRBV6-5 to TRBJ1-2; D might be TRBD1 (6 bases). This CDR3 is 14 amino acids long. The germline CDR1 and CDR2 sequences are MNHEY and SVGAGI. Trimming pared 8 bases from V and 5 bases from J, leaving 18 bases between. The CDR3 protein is CASSLTGPSYGYTF. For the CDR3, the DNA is TGTGCCAGCTCTTTGACAGGACCCTCGTATGGCTACACCTTC.

CDR3 nucleotide sequence: TGTGCCAGCAGCGTAGGGATCGGGGACGAGCAGTACTTC. Protein product: CASSVGIGDEQYF. This chain connects TRBV9 to TRBJ2-7; TRBD2 might be the D (5 bases). Trimming removed 0 bases at V and 5 bases at J, with 9 bases between. CDR3 length: 13 residues. Germline V gene data show CDR1 as SGDLS and CDR2 as YYNGEE.

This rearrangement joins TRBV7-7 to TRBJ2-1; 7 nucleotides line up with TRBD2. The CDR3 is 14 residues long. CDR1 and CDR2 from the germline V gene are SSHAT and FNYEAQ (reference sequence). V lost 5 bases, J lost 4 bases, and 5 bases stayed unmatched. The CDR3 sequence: CASSREGRYNEQFF. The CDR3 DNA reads TGTGCCAGCAGCAGGGAGGGCCGGTACAATGAGCAGTTCTTC.

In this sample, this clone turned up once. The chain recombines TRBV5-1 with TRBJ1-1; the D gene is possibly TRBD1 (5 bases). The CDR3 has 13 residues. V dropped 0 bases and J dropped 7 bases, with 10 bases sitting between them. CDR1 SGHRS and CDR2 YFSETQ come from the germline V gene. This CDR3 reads CASSLERGVEAFF. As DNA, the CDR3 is TGCGCCAGCAGCTTGGAAAGGGGCGTTGAAGCTTTCTTT.